This entry features one T cell receptor (beta chain) sequence. What it binds is not known. Primers: 60 Vbeta forward and 13 Jbeta reverse. Libraries were prepared by immunoSEQ multiplex PCR; TCRdb keeps only in-frame clonotypes and omits some of them. In the table there are 150,000 to 200,000 clones, roughly 80% of which are singletons. The data derive from a study of cytomegalovirus exposure and HLA in healthy donors. About the research overall: Approximately 190 million T cells yielded approximately 110 million unique TCR beta sequences in earlier analysis. Whole-study findings and limits: When a later analysis compared HLA-associated TCR beta chains with equally common others, the HLA-associated chains turned out to be more clonally expanded and to have lower generation probabilities. Another analysis was done later, and it associated around 15,000 TCR beta sequences with HLA alleles at 0.05 false discovery rate.

Germline V gene lookup returns CDR1 MGHRA and CDR2 YSYEKL. The CDR3 runs to 20 residues. V was cut by 2 bases and J by 0 bases, with 26 bases left in between. The receptor's source is a woman aged 40 to 50 in good health and CMV-seronegative. The material sequenced was PBMCs. The chain has TRBV4-1 and TRBJ2-7; D perhaps matches TRBD2 (6 bases). This chain's CDR3 is CASSQLAVRDGDFSSYEQYF. The CDR3 DNA reads TGCGCCAGCAGCCAATTAGCGGTCCGGGACGGCGACTTTAGCTCCTACGAGCAGTACTTC.